The clone carrying this T cell receptor beta chain was detected many times. This entry belongs to a study of T cells in Graves' hyperthyroidism and ophthalmopathy. There are 17 residues in the CDR3. V lost 0 bases, J lost 0 bases, and 4 bases stayed unmatched. CDR1 is PRHDT and CDR2 is FYEKMQ in the germline V gene (reference sequence). TCR beta CDR3 regions were amplified from RNA. The HTBI set primed first-round TCR CDR3 RT-PCR. MiXCR was run by TCRdb on the multiplex PCR reads, yielding one entry per CDR3 protein. Of nearly 250,000 distinct CDR3 sequences in the sample, over 15% are singletons; the top ten hold approximately 30%.

This TCR came from a woman in her late teens or twenties with Graves' ophthalmopathy. J is TRBJ2-4 and V is TRBV13, with TRBD2 matching 8 bases. The specimen was blood. This chain's CDR3 is CASSLGSGAIAKNIQYF. CDR3 nucleotide sequence: TGTGCCAGCAGCTTAGGTAGCGGGGCTATAGCCAAAAACATTCAGTACTTC. Supplemented by reference TRBV13 and TRBJ2-4, the full variable domain reads AAGVIQSPRHLIKEKRETATLKCYPIPRHDTVYWYQQGPGQDPQFLISFYEKMQSDKGSIPDRFSAQQFSDYHSELNMSSLELGDSALYFCASSLGSGAIAKNIQYFGAGTRLSVL.